These 30 T cell receptor beta chains came from one sample sequenced in a study of cytomegalovirus exposure and HLA in healthy donors. Primers included in the PCR were 60 Vbeta and 13 Jbeta primers. Clones were read by immunoSEQ multiplex PCR, and TCRdb kept only the in-frame ones, dropping some. Of about 150,000 clones in the sample, about 80% were seen once. The sequenced sample was PBMCs. The receptors here all came from a male donor in good health and CMV-seronegative.

This sequence joins TRBV6-5 and TRBJ2-2, with 8 bases fitting TRBD1. In germline, CDR1 is MNHEY, CDR2 SVGAGI. V lost 6 bases and J lost 4; bases outside the gene matches: 7. The CDR3 runs 15 residues. The CDR3 loop is CASSRRTGSTGELFF. The CDR3 DNA reads as TGTGCCAGCAGCCGCCGGACAGGGAGCACCGGGGAGCTGTTTTTT.

The gene calls are TRBV27 and TRBJ2-1; D possibly corresponds to TRBD2 (5 bases). The CDR3 consists of 13 residues. Germline lookup yields CDR1 MNHEY and CDR2 SMNVEV (reference sequence). With 4 bases removed from V and 7 bases from J, the gap between germline ends came to 11 bases. The CDR3 sequence: CASSSTGKNEQFF. CDR3 bases: TGTGCCAGCAGTTCGACCGGGAAAAATGAGCAGTTCTTC.

V gene TRBV19 combines with J gene TRBJ1-2, with D possibly being TRBD1 (6 bases). The CDR3 has 14 amino acids. V was cut by 11 bases and J by 0 bases, with 16 bases left in between. Germline V gives CDR1 LNHDA, CDR2 SQIVND (reference sequence). CDR3 region: CAGHKTGPNYGYTF. CDR3 in DNA: TGTGCCGGCCATAAGACAGGTCCTAACTATGGCTACACCTTC.

This clone was recorded once. This rearrangement joins TRBV5-5 to TRBJ1-1; D is uncertain. The CDR3 length is 12 residues. V lost 1 base to trimming and J lost 5 bases, with 6 bases between them. Per the germline V gene, CDR1 is SGHKS and CDR2 is YYEKEE (reference sequence). CDR3 nucleotides: TGTGCCAGCAGCTTGCTAACTACTGAAGCTTTCTTT. Protein product: CASSLLTTEAFF. Variable domain in full (rest from reference TRBV5-5 and TRBJ1-1): DAGVTQSPTHLIKTRGQQVTLRCSPISGHKSVSWYQQVLGQGPQFIFQYYEKEERGRGNFPDRFSARQFPNYSSELNVNALLLGDSALYLCASSLLTTEAFFGQGTRLTVV.

This chain connects TRBV5-1 to TRBJ1-1; 9 bases are a match to TRBD1. CDR1 is SGHRS, CDR2 YFSETQ, per germline. This CDR3 has 15 residues. V dropped 7 bases and J dropped 0; count of bases not matched to a gene: 7. This CDR3 reads CASGSGQGVNTEAFF. The CDR3 DNA is TGCGCCAGCGGATCGGGACAGGGTGTGAACACTGAAGCTTTCTTT.

The chain couples TRBV30 to TRBJ2-3; tentatively, D is TRBD1 (5 bases). The CDR3 is 13 residues long. V was trimmed by 8 bases and J by 2 bases, leaving 14 bases between them. Germline lookup yields CDR1 GTSNPN and CDR2 SVGIG (reference sequence). The CDR3 spells CARSPGNTDTQYF. The CDR3 nucleotides read TGTGCCCGCTCCCCAGGGAACACAGATACGCAGTATTTT.

The rearrangement links TRBV7-2 to TRBJ2-7; D is uncertain. The germline CDR1 and CDR2 sequences are SGHTA and FQGNSA. The CDR3 has 16 residues. V was pared by 1 base and J by 0 bases, with 13 bases between. CDR3 region: CASSLVNPPLSYEQYF. The CDR3 DNA reads TGTGCCAGCAGCTTAGTTAATCCCCCCCTCTCCTACGAGCAGTACTTC. The variable domain in full, with the rest retrieved from reference TRBV7-2 and TRBJ2-7, is GAGVSQSPSNKVTEKGKDVELRCDPISGHTALYWYRQSLGQGLEFLIYFQGNSAPDKSGLPSDRFSAERTGGSVSTLTIQRTQQEDSAVYLCASSLVNPPLSYEQYFGPGTRLTVT.

The V call is TRBV5-1, the J call TRBJ2-5; 8 bases agree with TRBD1. Looked up from germline, CDR1 is SGHRS and CDR2 is YFSETQ. CDR3 size: 13 residues. Trimming took 4 bases from V and 5 from J; bases not matched to a gene: 4. Here the CDR3 reads CASSPDRVETQYF. The CDR3 DNA reads TGCGCCAGCAGCCCGGACAGGGTGGAGACCCAGTACTTC. Full variable domain (outside the CDR3, taken from reference TRBV5-1 and TRBJ2-5): KAGVTQTPRYLIKTRGQQVTLSCSPISGHRSVSWYQQTPGQGLQFLFEYFSETQRNKGNFPGRFSGRQFSNSRSEMNVSTLELGDSALYLCASSPDRVETQYFGPGTRLLVL.

This chain links TRBV6-5 with TRBJ2-3; 8 nucleotides agree with TRBD2. J lost 14 bases, V lost 6 bases, and 19 bases had no gene match. The V gene's germline CDR1 is MNHEY and CDR2 SVGAGI. This CDR3 comprises 15 residues. CDR3 in amino acids: CASRTSAGGLVVVYF. The CDR3 bases are TGTGCCAGCAGAACCAGTGCGGGGGGTCTGGTAGTGGTGTATTTT.

The chain combines TRBV5-6 with TRBJ2-7, with D tentatively TRBD2 (6 bases). The V and J ends lost 4 bases and 1 base respectively, with 15 bases between them. The germline CDR1 and CDR2 sequences are SGHDT and YYEEEE. CDR3 length: 15 residues. CDR3 loop: CASSPVGRGSYEQYF. The DNA of the CDR3 is TGTGCCAGCAGCCCGGTTGGGCGGGGTTCCTACGAGCAGTACTTC.

Comment on this clone: A read error may produce the germline difference seen at one junction end. J is TRBJ1-6 and V is TRBV27; TRBD1 aligns across 8 bases. This CDR3 is 16 amino acids long. The germline V gene encodes CDR1 MNHEY and CDR2 SMNVEV (reference sequence). CDR3 coding DNA: TGTGCCAGCAGCCCCCACAGGACAGGGACTCATTCATCCCTCCACTTT. Its translation: CASSPHRTGTHSSLHF.

The genes are TRBV20-1 and TRBJ2-5; tentative D call: TRBD2 (5 bases). V shed 5 bases and J shed 5 bases, with 9 bases lying between them. Germline V gene lookup returns CDR1 DFQATT and CDR2 SNEGSKA (reference sequence). This CDR3 is built from 11 residues. The CDR3 here is CSAGSSETQYF. CDR3 bases: TGCAGTGCTGGGTCTAGCGAGACCCAGTACTTC.

The gene calls are TRBV21-1 and TRBJ1-1; the table's D call of TRBD1 was not tested on the DNA. TRBV21-1 is a listed pseudogene. This CDR3 comprises 17 residues. CDR3 in amino acids: CASSDPGQGKKDTEAFF. CDR3 sequence (DNA): TGTGCCAGCAGCGACCCGGGACAGGGGAAGAAAGACACTGAAGCTTTCTTT.

The chain links TRBV5-4 to TRBJ2-1; D remains ambiguous. In germline, CDR1 is SGHNT, CDR2 YYREEE (reference sequence). This CDR3 has 11 amino acids. V was trimmed by 4 bases and J by 8 bases, leaving 7 bases between them. For the CDR3, the DNA is TGTGCCAGCAGCCTAGAGTATGAGCAGTTCTTC. Its protein product is CASSLEYEQFF.

This clone has more than one count but fewer than ten. The chain is built from TRBV7-9 and TRBJ1-5; 7 bases map to TRBD1. After removal of 1 base from V and 5 bases from J, the junction contained 2 bases not matched to a gene. There are 14 residues in the CDR3. From germline, CDR1 is SEHNR and CDR2 FQNEAQ (reference sequence). The CDR3, as DNA: TGTGCCAGCAGCTTAGATACAGGGGATCAGCCCCAGCATTTT. Its translation is CASSLDTGDQPQHF.

The rearrangement joins TRBV6-1 to TRBJ1-6, with D possibly being TRBD1 (6 bases). Germline-derived CDR1 and CDR2 are MNHNS and SASEGT. The CDR3 spans 15 residues. V gave up 0 bases and J gave up 8 bases, with 11 bases separating them. DNA of the CDR3: TGTGCCAGCAGTGAAGCTAGGACAGTCTATTCACCCCTCCACTTT. Its translation is CASSEARTVYSPLHF.

This chain links TRBV19 with TRBJ1-6, with 7 bases identical to TRBD1. CDR3 length equals 18 residues. Germline loops: CDR1 LNHDA, CDR2 SQIVND (reference sequence). J lost 4 bases, V lost 4 bases, and 13 bases had no gene match. The CDR3 sequence: CASSTTPRTGIYNSPLHF. CDR3 sequence (DNA): TGTGCCAGTAGTACCACCCCCCGGACAGGAATTTATAATTCACCCCTCCACTTT.

In this sample, this clone turned up a few times. V and J are TRBV14 and TRBJ2-7; 8 positions agree with TRBD1. The CDR3 length is 15 residues. From germline, CDR1 is SGHDN and CDR2 FVKESK. Trimming removed 2 bases from V and 1 base from J; junction bases left unmatched: 4. As DNA, the CDR3 is TGTGCCAGCAGCCAACCCGGGACAGGTTCCTACGAGCAGTACTTC. It codes for CASSQPGTGSYEQYF.

The gene calls are TRBV30 and TRBJ2-7; perhaps TRBD1 as D (5 bases). The CDR3 contains 13 residues. Germline CDR1 reads GTSNPN; CDR2 reads SVGIG (reference sequence). Trimming cost V 4 bases and J 6 bases, with 16 bases left between them. The CDR3 reads CAWNRQGLSEQYF. The DNA of the CDR3 is TGTGCCTGGAATAGGCAGGGCCTCTCCGAGCAGTACTTC.

The rearrangement uses TRBV5-4 and TRBJ2-7; D call uncertain. The V and J ends lost 0 bases and 0 bases respectively, with 13 bases between them. The CDR3 sequence is 16 residues long. Germline values: CDR1 SGHNT, CDR2 YYREEE (reference sequence). The CDR3 loop reads CASSLAGPTNSYEQYF. CDR3 in DNA: TGTGCCAGCAGCTTGGCTGGGCCCACAAACTCCTACGAGCAGTACTTC.

The rearrangement joins TRBV28 to TRBJ2-1, with 8 bases that match TRBD2. Germline CDR1 MDHEN, CDR2 SYDVKM. Trimming took 7 bases from V and 7 from J; bases not matched to a gene: 12. The CDR3 has 15 amino acids. The CDR3 here is CASIGSAGGLNEQFF. As DNA, the CDR3 is TGTGCCAGCATAGGATCTGCGGGAGGCTTGAATGAGCAGTTCTTC. The entire variable domain, with the rest obtained from reference TRBV28 and TRBJ2-1, is as follows: DVKVTQSSRYLVKRTGEKVFLECVQDMDHENMFWYRQDPGLGLRLIYFSYDVKMKEKGDIPEGYSVSREKKERFSLILESASTNQTSMYLCASIGSAGGLNEQFFGPGTRLTVL.

This sequence joins TRBV5-1 and TRBJ2-2, with a tentative D call TRBD1 (5 bases). The V and J ends lost 4 bases and 6 bases respectively, with 13 bases between them. The CDR3 totals 14 residues. Germline lookup yields CDR1 SGHRS and CDR2 YFSETQ. Here the CDR3 reads CASSLDSAAGELFF. CDR3 in DNA: TGCGCCAGCAGCCTTGACAGCGCGGCCGGGGAGCTGTTTTTT. Supplemented by reference TRBV5-1 and TRBJ2-2, the full variable domain reads KAGVTQTPRYLIKTRGQQVTLSCSPISGHRSVSWYQQTPGQGLQFLFEYFSETQRNKGNFPGRFSGRQFSNSRSEMNVSTLELGDSALYLCASSLDSAAGELFFGEGSRLTVL.

This chain uses TRBV18 with TRBJ1-4; D gene ambiguous. This CDR3 contains 14 residues. Germline V gene sequence: CDR1 KGHSH, CDR2 LQKENI. V was trimmed by 0 bases and J by 4 bases, leaving 6 bases between them. CDR3 sequence reads: CASSPPSDNEKLFF. For the CDR3, the DNA is TGTGCCAGCTCACCACCGAGTGATAATGAAAAACTGTTTTTT.

Only a few counts were recorded for this clone. The chain joins TRBV18 to TRBJ1-4, with D maybe TRBD1 (5 bases). V dropped 1 base and J dropped 2 bases, with 5 bases sitting between them. There are 14 residues in the CDR3. From germline, CDR1 is KGHSH and CDR2 LQKENI. The CDR3 region is CASSPQGTNEKLFF. CDR3 nucleotides: TGTGCCAGCTCACCACAGGGGACTAATGAAAAACTGTTTTTT.

This clone was seen a handful of times. The CDR3 protein is CASSRISGAGTDTQYF. The CDR3 bases are TGCGCCAGCAGCCGGATTAGCGGGGCCGGCACAGATACGCAGTATTTT. The chain is built from TRBV5-1 and TRBJ2-3, with 8 bases lining up with TRBD2. J gave up 1 base and V 4 bases, and 8 bases lay outside the gene matches. This CDR3 contains 16 residues. The germline CDR1 and CDR2 sequences are SGHRS and YFSETQ.

This clone was seen more than once but under ten times. The chain has TRBV19 and TRBJ2-7; 7 nucleotides line up with TRBD2. This CDR3 is 17 amino acids long. The germline CDR1 and CDR2 sequences are LNHDA and SQIVND (reference sequence). The junction had 17 bases not matched to a gene; V was cut back by 3 bases and J by 6 bases. CDR3 bases: TGTGCCAGTAGTATTACCGGGACTACAAACCTCCTACGCGAGCAGTACTTC. Translating it yields CASSITGTTNLLREQYF.

The genes are TRBV21-1 and TRBJ2-7; the table's TRBD1 call for D was not verified on the DNA. TRBV21-1 constitutes a pseudogene. This CDR3 has 16 amino acids. The CDR3 sequence: CASSKDGTGPAREQYF. In DNA form, the CDR3 reads TGTGCCAGCAGCAAAGATGGGACAGGCCCCGCTCGGGAGCAGTACTTC.

The chain uses TRBV7-2 and TRBJ2-2; TRBD2 matches at 11 bases. This CDR3 is built from 19 residues. Germline assignment: CDR1 SGHTA and CDR2 FQGNSA. V lost 5 bases, J lost 4 bases, and 15 bases stayed unmatched. The CDR3 nucleotides read TGTGCCAGCAGCCCGCAAGGGGTAGCGGGAGGGCCAGTCACCGGGGAGCTGTTTTTT. This codes for CASSPQGVAGGPVTGELFF.

There are a few counts of this clone. The chain is built from TRBV9 and TRBJ2-2; D is possibly TRBD2 (5 bases). V lost 4 bases and J lost 5, with 12 bases in between. Per the germline V gene, CDR1 is SGDLS and CDR2 is YYNGEE. This CDR3 region has 14 residues. The CDR3 DNA reads TGTGCCAGCAGCCTCGGCCCGGGAACCGGGGAGCTGTTTTTT. This codes for CASSLGPGTGELFF.

J is TRBJ2-7 and V is TRBV7-8, with TRBD2 matching over 11 bases. The V segment lost 4 bases and the J segment 4 bases; nucleotides outside the gene matches: 6. CDR1 is SGHVS, CDR2 FQNEAQ, per germline. The CDR3 totals 15 residues. The CDR3 DNA reads as TGTGCCAGCAGCTACACGATAGCGGGAGGGTACGAGCAGTACTTC. The encoded protein is CASSYTIAGGYEQYF.